The source of this T cell receptor beta chain is a study of TIL therapy for anti-PD-1-resistant metastatic lung cancer listed by TCRdb under 2021. About the study as a whole: Before any PD-1/PD-L1 blockade was given, tumors were harvested, nivolumab was then administered, and patients who progressed went on to receive lymphodepletion, an infusion of expanded TIL, and IL-2. The cohort was composed predominantly of lung adenocarcinoma, with a few EGFR-mutant and two ALK-rearranged tumors included, and half of patients were identified as current or former smokers. A median non-synonymous tumor mutation burden of around 1.4 mutations per megabase was determined across the cohort by whole-exome sequencing. Enrolled patients had a median age of around 51 years (range about 38-80) and a median tumor PD-L1 proportion score of around 6%. T cell receptor beta sequencing of tumor and peripheral blood was used to follow clonotypes across the tumor, the expanded TIL product and serial blood samples. The research as a whole found: Generalizability was limited because the cohort was highly selected, with more treatment-naive, never-smoker and oncogene-addicted patients included than is typical. Clonotypes from the infused TIL partially replaced the baseline peripheral repertoire and then declined over months, and persistence showed no apparent association with response. The study protocol defined all tumor marker inferences as exploratory.

Explained via the paper, the time point label denotes: pre-treatment sample, taken before nivolumab and TIL therapy. Between late 2017 and January 2020, a dual-center phase I trial enrolled adults who had stage 4 NSCLC. The samples were drawn from an open-label, single-arm phase I trial testing tumor-infiltrating lymphocyte therapy combined with nivolumab in advanced non-small cell lung cancer. Blood mononuclear cells were isolated from EDTA tubes by Ficoll gradient and were snap-frozen as pellets, and DNA was extracted with a Qiagen mini-prep kit. Turning to this clone: Its binding antigen is unknown. No qualities accompany the bases; no much larger clone lies one base away.

TCR beta CDR3 regions were amplified from genomic DNA with the immunoSEQ v3 hsTCRB kit using bias-controlled multiplex PCR. TCR libraries were sequenced on an Illumina NextSeq 500 to some 2.2 million read pairs for survey level or roughly 4.5-6.5 million for deep level. Processing in the source paper ran as follows. The immunoSEQ Analyzer software assigned V, D and J genes, filtered out non-productive sequences, and reported clonality. Repertoires of infused TIL and blood were compared using productive Simpson clonality and the Morisita overlap index of productive TRB rearrangements. The absolute count of a clonotype in blood was estimated by multiplying the lymphocyte count by the CD3+ fraction and by the productive frequency of the clone. The clones in this table, taken by TCRdb from immuneACCESS, are in-frame only. Not every clone is retained; where verified, under half of the shortfall comes from an unresolved V gene, and the cause of the rest is unknown. The V and J calls and clone size were taken over from that table, and D and trimming were inferred from the DNA. Counted in this sample were about 50,000 clones; about 86% of them appeared once. The ten biggest clones cover less than 6% of the sample.

Specimen: blood, collected at baseline. The origin of this receptor is a person between 30 and 79 years old with non-small cell lung cancer.

The CDR3 corresponds to CASSLLVLPGTEAFF. The DNA sequence is given as TGTGCCAGCAGCTTATTGGTGCTCCCTGGCACTGAAGCTTTCTTT. The receptor chain draws on TRBV7-8 and TRBJ1-1; the D gene cannot be resolved reliably. The germline V gene specifies SGHVS as CDR1 and FQNEAQ as CDR2. The CDR3 runs 15 residues from the cysteine to the phenylalanine. CDR3 DNA only is kept here, 45 bases in frame from base 1. At the junction V is shortened by 2 bases and J by 4 bases, with 14 bases in between.